This T cell receptor beta chain comes out of a study of identical twins. General study findings and limits: Among beta out-of-frame sequences, excess sharing between twins appeared weaker. Insertion counts were lower in abundant cord blood beta clonotypes, a trend that memory repertoires did not show. Out-of-frame alpha sequences that twins shared showed excess low generation probability.

The table lists this clonotype with a few counts. What it binds is not known. Healthy Caucasians, and only they, were the donors. TCRdb called the 5' RACE reads again in MiXCR, with one record for every CDR3 protein. Among nearly 900,000 distinct CDR3 sequences listed, roughly an eighth were seen once. A further study also used this sample, focusing on yellow fever vaccine responses in identical twins.

The clonotype comes from a young woman in good health. Sequencing input: PBMCs.

The CDR3 nucleotides read TGTGCCAGCAGCCGGGGTTGGATCGGGACTAGCGGGAGGAGCACCGGGGAGCTGTTTTTT. It translates to CASSRGWIGTSGRSTGELFF. This chain connects TRBV3-1 to TRBJ2-2; TRBD2 matches 15 bases. Trimming took 4 bases from V and 4 from J; bases not matched to a gene: 13. Per the germline V gene, CDR1 is LGHDT and CDR2 is YNNKEL (reference sequence). The CDR3 runs to 20 residues. Combining the CDR3 with reference TRBV3-1 and TRBJ2-2 gives the whole variable domain DTAVSQTPKYLVTQMGNDKSIKCEQNLGHDTMYWYKQDSKKFLKIMFSYNNKELIINETVPNRFSPKSPDKAHLNLHINSLELGDSAVYFCASSRGWIGTSGRSTGELFFGEGSRLTVL.